Presented here are 17 T cell receptor beta chains from one specimen sequenced in a study of Graves' ophthalmopathy and Graves' hyperthyroidism. As the template, RNA transcripts were used to amplify TCR beta CDR3 regions. The first-round RT-PCR employed HTBI primers together with the Qiagen OneStep RT-PCR kit. A multiplex PCR was then performed as the second round. A single record per CDR3 protein comes from TCRdb applying MiXCR to the multiplex PCR reads. Of roughly 500,000 distinct CDR3 sequences listed, over 13% are singletons. Sequenced material: blood. Receptors were obtained from a young woman with Graves' ophthalmopathy.

This clonotype was detected many times. The J gene is TRBJ2-7, the V gene TRBV19; no firm D call. This CDR3 is 14 amino acids long. CDR1 is LNHDA, CDR2 SQIVND, per germline (reference sequence). Trimming stripped 1 base from V and 3 bases from J, with 10 bases between. The CDR3 DNA reads as TGTGCCAGTAGTATAGCTGGAACAGACTACGAGCAGTACTTC. This encodes CASSIAGTDYEQYF.

This clonotype has at least ten counts. The CDR3 is CASSNGPGTTNTEAFF. DNA of the CDR3: TGTGCCAGCAGTAATGGCCCCGGGACAACGAACACTGAAGCTTTCTTT. This sequence joins TRBV28 and TRBJ1-1, with D possibly being TRBD1 (6 bases). Germline V gives CDR1 MDHEN, CDR2 SYDVKM. Trimming cost V 5 bases and J 1 base, with 17 bases left between them. There are 16 residues in the CDR3. Supplemented by reference TRBV28 and TRBJ1-1, the full variable domain reads DVKVTQSSRYLVKRTGEKVFLECVQDMDHENMFWYRQDPGLGLRLIYFSYDVKMKEKGDIPEGYSVSREKKERFSLILESASTNQTSMYLCASSNGPGTTNTEAFFGQGTRLTVV.

At least ten counts were recorded for this clonotype. The CDR3 protein is CASSAQGGTEAFF. For the CDR3, the DNA is TGTGCCAGCAGCGCACAGGGTGGCACTGAAGCTTTCTTT. The chain has TRBV11-2 and TRBJ1-1; D is possibly TRBD1 (6 bases). Germline CDR1 reads SGHAT; CDR2 reads FQNNGV. Trimming took off 5 bases at V and 4 bases at J, with 11 bases between the two ends. CDR3 length: 13 amino acids.

The chain recombines TRBV4-1 with TRBJ1-5; no clear D gene. Deletions cut 0 bases from V and 6 bases from J, with 12 bases between. The CDR3 loop spans 15 amino acids. The V gene's germline CDR1 is MGHRA and CDR2 YSYEKL. The CDR3 region has the DNA TGCGCCAGCAGCCAAGACCCCTGGGTAGCTCAGCCCCAGCATTTT. Amino acid sequence: CASSQDPWVAQPQHF.

Concerning this clonotype: The junction does not match germline at one end; this may be a read error. Here the CDR3 reads CSERTGALGTEACF. CDR3 DNA: TGCAGCGAACGGACGGGGGCGCTGGGCACTGAAGCTTGCTTT. J is TRBJ1-1 and V is TRBV29-1; a weak D match, TRBD1 (6 bases). Per the germline V gene, CDR1 is SQVTM and CDR2 is ANQGSEA. This CDR3 contains 14 residues.

Of note for this clonotype: In this CDR3 the conserved last residue, phenylalanine or tryptophan, is missing, so a read error is likely. The chain is built from TRBV11-3 and TRBJ1-1; TRBD1 is a possible D gene (6 bases). Between the trimmed V and J ends, which lost 8 bases and 4 bases, there was a span of 14 bases. Germline V gene lookup returns CDR1 SGHNT and CDR2 YENEEA. This CDR3 spans 13 amino acids. The CDR3 here is CASSPGGGTEAFV. DNA of the CDR3: TGTGCCAGCTCCCCGGGAGGGGGCACTGAAGCTTTCGTT.

Many counts were recorded for this clonotype. The chain combines TRBV5-1 with TRBJ1-1; 9 positions match TRBD1. J was trimmed by 4 bases and V by 3 bases; bases with no gene match: 4. Germline CDR1 and CDR2: SGHRS and YFSETQ. The CDR3 consists of 14 residues. Written as DNA, the CDR3 is TGCGCCAGCAGCTGGGGGACAGGGTCCACTGAAGCTTTCTTT. Translating it yields CASSWGTGSTEAFF.

A few counts support this clonotype. One junction end does not reproduce the germline sequence, and a read error may be involved. The CDR3 nucleotides read TGTGCCAGCAGCTTAGATTTTCTAGCCAAAAACATTAAGTACTTC. This sequence encodes CASSLDFLAKNIKYF. The chain couples TRBV11-2 to TRBJ2-4, with a tentative D call TRBD2 (5 bases). The CDR3 covers 15 residues. Germline V CDR1 and CDR2: SGHAT, FQNNGV.

This clonotype has only a few counts. This rearrangement joins TRBV3-1 to TRBJ2-7; 10 bases map to TRBD1. The CDR3 extends over 14 amino acids. Germline V gene data show CDR1 as LGHDT and CDR2 as YNNKEL (reference sequence). V lost 3 bases and J lost 3; bases outside the gene matches: 2. This CDR3 reads CASSQTGGYYEQYF. The CDR3 DNA follows: TGTGCCAGCAGCCAGACAGGGGGCTACTACGAGCAGTACTTC.

This clonotype was recorded at least ten times. This chain connects TRBV6-7 to TRBJ2-7; D is perhaps TRBD2 (5 bases). TRBV6-7 is treated as an ORF (open reading frame) with a function not yet certain. This CDR3 contains 22 residues. V was clipped by 0 bases and J by 5 bases, with 35 bases between them. The DNA for the CDR3 is TGTGCCAGCAGTTACTCCATTAAGAACCGACCAAACGGGCGGGCATATTTCAACGAGCAGTACTTC. Translated: CASSYSIKNRPNGRAYFNEQYF.

Remarks on this clonotype: A much larger clone lies a single base off, so this may be a read error. Because the CDR3 is missing its conserved closing phenylalanine or tryptophan, this is likely a read error. The genes are TRBV20-1 and TRBJ1-1; D perhaps matches TRBD1 (6 bases). Trimming pared 8 bases from V and 1 base from J, leaving 17 bases between. This CDR3 has 14 amino acids. CDR1 and CDR2 (germline): DFQATT, SNEGSKA (reference sequence). This CDR3 reads CSIDPGHQNTEAFV. The DNA for the CDR3 is TGCAGTATAGACCCGGGACATCAGAACACTGAAGCTTTCGTT.

In this sample, this clonotype turned up many times. CDR3 bases: TGTGCCAGTCGGGGACAGTACTACGAGCAGTACTTC. Translating gives CASRGQYYEQYF. The V call is TRBV19, the J call TRBJ2-7, with 7 positions matching TRBD1. The CDR3 loop spans 12 amino acids. V lost 8 bases and J lost 3; bases outside the gene matches: 4. Germline CDR1 and CDR2: LNHDA and SQIVND (reference sequence).

The sample holds a few counts of this clonotype. A much larger clone differs from this one at a single base, so this may be a read error. V gene TRBV28 combines with J gene TRBJ2-2, with a tentative D call TRBD1 (5 bases). Per germline, CDR1 MDHEN and CDR2 SYDVKM. The length of the CDR3 is 14 residues. V lost 6 bases, J lost 10 bases, and 18 bases lay in between. The CDR3 bases are TGTGCCAGCAGCCCACGAGGCAGGGTCGAGGAGCTGTTTTTT. Protein: CASSPRGRVEELFF.

This clonotype appeared many times. The rearrangement links TRBV11-2 to TRBJ2-5, with TRBD2 as a possible D gene (6 bases). Germline-derived CDR1 and CDR2 are SGHAT and FQNNGV. CDR3 length: 13 amino acids. Between the trimmed V and J ends, which lost 4 bases and 3 bases, there was a span of 9 bases. The CDR3 nucleotides are TGTGCCAGCAGCTGGTGGGGGGAAGAGACCCAGTACTTC. This encodes CASSWWGEETQYF.

This clonotype came up many times. This chain connects TRBV11-1 to TRBJ1-5; D ambiguous. CDR1 and CDR2 (germline): SGHAT, FQDESV (reference sequence). V was clipped by 5 bases and J by 0 bases, with 14 bases between them. The CDR3 is made up of 16 amino acids. This CDR3 reads CASSPTNPYSNQPQHF. CDR3 bases: TGTGCCAGCAGCCCGACCAACCCCTATAGCAATCAGCCCCAGCATTTT.

The sample holds many counts of this clonotype. The V and J genes are TRBV6-1 and TRBJ1-1; D gene uncertain. Germline V gene lookup returns CDR1 MNHNS and CDR2 SASEGT. The ends were cut back, 5 bases at V and 0 bases at J, with 7 bases in the middle. The CDR3 spans 13 residues. CDR3 loop: CASSRPLNTEAFF. The CDR3 nucleotides are TGTGCCAGCAGTAGACCGCTGAACACTGAAGCTTTCTTT.

Ten or more counts support this clonotype. This chain uses TRBV19 with TRBJ1-5; D ambiguous. The germline CDR1 and CDR2 sequences are LNHDA and SQIVND (reference sequence). The CDR3 sequence is 13 residues long. Trimming shortened V by 4 bases and J by 4 bases, and 8 bases separated the two germline ends. CDR3 in DNA: TGTGCCAGTAGTAGTTTTAGGAATCAGCCCCAGCATTTT. Translated: CASSSFRNQPQHF. Supplemented by reference TRBV19 and TRBJ1-5, the full variable domain reads DGGITQSPKYLFRKEGQNVTLSCEQNLNHDAMYWYRQDPGQGLRLIYYSQIVNDFQKGDIAEGYSVSREKKESFPLTVTSAQKNPTAFYLCASSSFRNQPQHFGDGTRLSIL.